This T cell receptor (beta chain) stems from a study of pediatric ulcerative colitis. V was pared by 8 bases and J by 4 bases, with 14 bases of the junction left unmatched. CDR1 is MNHEY and CDR2 is SMNVEV in the germline V gene (reference sequence). The length of the CDR3 is 17 residues. The rectum was sampled with one to two pinch biopsies at colonoscopy. Assay: immunoSEQ multiplex PCR; the TCRdb copy retains only in-frame clones and omits some. The sample includes about 36,000 clones, around four fifths of them seen just once. The V and J genes are TRBV27 and TRBJ1-6; TRBD1 matches 7 bases. The material sequenced was gut tissue. This TCR derives from a boy aged 5-17 years with moderate ulcerative colitis. The CDR3 reads CASSRQGPRGYNSPLHF. Here the CDR3 DNA reads TGTGCCAGCTCGAGACAGGGACCGCGGGGATATAATTCACCCCTCCACTTT.